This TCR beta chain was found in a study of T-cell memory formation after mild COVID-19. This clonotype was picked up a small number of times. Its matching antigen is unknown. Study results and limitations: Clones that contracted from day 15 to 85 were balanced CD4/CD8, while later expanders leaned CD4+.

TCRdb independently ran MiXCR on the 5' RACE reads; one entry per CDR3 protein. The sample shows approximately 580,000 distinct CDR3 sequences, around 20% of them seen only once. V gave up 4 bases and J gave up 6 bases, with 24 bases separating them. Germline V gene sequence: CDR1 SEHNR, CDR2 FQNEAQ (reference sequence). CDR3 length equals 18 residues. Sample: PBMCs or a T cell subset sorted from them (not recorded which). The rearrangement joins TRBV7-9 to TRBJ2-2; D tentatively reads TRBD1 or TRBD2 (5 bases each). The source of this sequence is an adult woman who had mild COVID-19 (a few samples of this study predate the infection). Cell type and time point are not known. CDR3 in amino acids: CASSSLKRGRVVAGELFF. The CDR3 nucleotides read TGTGCCAGCAGCTCATTGAAACGGGGCAGGGTTGTGGCCGGGGAGCTGTTTTTT.